This TCR beta chain was sequenced during a study of cytomegalovirus exposure and HLA in healthy donors. PCR used 60 Vbeta primers and 13 Jbeta primers. Produced via immunoSEQ multiplex PCR; TCRdb's table is partial and in-frame only. The sample contains around 85,000 clones, 70% to 80% of which appear only once. The germline V gene has CDR1 MNHNS and CDR2 SASEGT. This CDR3 comprises 14 residues. V lost 6 bases and J lost 2; bases outside the gene matches: 6. A note on this clone: Its antigen remains unknown.

Study-wide results and caveats: Some V segments could not be told apart, so they were left out, TRBV6-2 and TRBV6-3 among them. Most TCRs appeared rarely, but some public TCRs recurred in many donors. Cytomegalovirus association was listed for about 170 TCR beta chains. The sole available immune exposure information was CMV serostatus.

The gene calls are TRBV6-1 and TRBJ1-1; TRBD1 agrees at 7 bases. This TCR was recovered from a woman in her fifties or sixties in good health and CMV-seropositive. Sequenced sample: PBMCs. CDR3 in amino acids: CASRPGQSNTEAFF. As DNA, the CDR3 is TGTGCCAGCAGACCGGGACAGAGTAACACTGAAGCTTTCTTT.